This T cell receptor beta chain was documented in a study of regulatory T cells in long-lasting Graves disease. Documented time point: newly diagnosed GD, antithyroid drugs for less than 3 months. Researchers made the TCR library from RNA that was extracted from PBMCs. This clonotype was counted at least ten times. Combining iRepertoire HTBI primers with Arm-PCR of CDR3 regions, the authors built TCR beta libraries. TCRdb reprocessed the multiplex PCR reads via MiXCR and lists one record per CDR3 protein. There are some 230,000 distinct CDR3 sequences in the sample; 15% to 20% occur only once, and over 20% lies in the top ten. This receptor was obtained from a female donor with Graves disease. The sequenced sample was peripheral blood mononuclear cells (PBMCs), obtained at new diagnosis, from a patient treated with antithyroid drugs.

CDR3 nucleotide sequence: TGCGCCATCGGGCGGGCAGGACAGGGTGGAAACGAGCAGTACTTC. Amino acid sequence: CAIGRAGQGGNEQYF. This chain joins TRBV10-2 and TRBJ2-7; the match to TRBD1 covers 8 bases. Germline CDR1 is WSHSY and CDR2 is SAAADI. V lost 10 bases, J lost 5 bases, and 16 bases stayed unmatched. The CDR3 is 15 amino acids.